This paragraph reports one TCR beta chain. Its cognate antigen is unknown. Reverse transcription used roughly 0.45 to 1 ug RNA and random hexamers. TCRdb re-analysed the immunoSEQ multiplex PCR reads in MiXCR, keeping a single row per CDR3 protein. This sample has more than 110,000 distinct CDR3 sequences, with 95% found just once. This record comes from a study of CD8 T cells in Susac syndrome. General study points: Clonal expansion was absent from the CD4+ T cell repertoires in Susac syndrome. An acknowledgment was made by the study that its TCR sequencing and HLA analysis involved relatively few individuals.

The CDR3 sequence is 12 residues long. The germline V and J ends were trimmed by 4 bases and 4 bases, with 8 bases remaining between them. The germline V gene encodes CDR1 SQVTM and CDR2 ANQGSEA. Sequencing input: CD4+ T cells from PBMCs. This chain links TRBV29-1 with TRBJ2-1; tentatively, D is TRBD2 (5 bases). This sequence was found in a human donor with Susac syndrome. CDR3 sequence: CSVVRTYNEQFF. CDR3 nucleotide sequence: TGCAGCGTTGTGAGGACTTACAATGAGCAGTTCTTC.